This T cell receptor beta chain was found in a study of T cell changes during pregnancy in multiple sclerosis. This clone has only a few counts. The assay was immunoSEQ multiplex PCR, and TCRdb's table has in-frame clones only and misses some. The data contain roughly 38,000 clones, about 92% of them seen just once; the ten biggest clones take up approximately 9.1%. The germline gives CDR1 LNHDA, CDR2 SQIVND (reference sequence). V was pared by 6 bases and J by 3 bases, with 8 bases between. CDR3 length: 12 residues. The rearrangement links TRBV19 to TRBJ1-1; tentatively, D is TRBD1 (6 bases). The material sequenced was CD8+ T cells from peripheral blood mononuclear cells, taken in the first trimester of pregnancy. This receptor was obtained from a female donor with multiple sclerosis, enrolled in a pregnancy study. The CDR3 spells CASRAGDTEAFF. DNA for the CDR3: TGTGCCAGTAGGGCAGGGGACACTGAAGCTTTCTTT.